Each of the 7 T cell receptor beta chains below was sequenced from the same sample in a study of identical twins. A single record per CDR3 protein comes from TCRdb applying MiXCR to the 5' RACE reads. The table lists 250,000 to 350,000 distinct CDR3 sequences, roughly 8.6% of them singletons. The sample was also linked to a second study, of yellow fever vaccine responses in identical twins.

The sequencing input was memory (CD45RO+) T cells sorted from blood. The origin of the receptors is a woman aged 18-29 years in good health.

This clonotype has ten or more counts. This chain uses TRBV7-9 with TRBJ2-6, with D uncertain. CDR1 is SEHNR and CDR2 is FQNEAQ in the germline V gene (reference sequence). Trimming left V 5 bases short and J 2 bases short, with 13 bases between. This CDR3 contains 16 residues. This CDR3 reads CASSPGVATGANVLTF. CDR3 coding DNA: TGTGCCAGCAGCCCAGGAGTAGCCACTGGGGCCAACGTCCTGACTTTC.

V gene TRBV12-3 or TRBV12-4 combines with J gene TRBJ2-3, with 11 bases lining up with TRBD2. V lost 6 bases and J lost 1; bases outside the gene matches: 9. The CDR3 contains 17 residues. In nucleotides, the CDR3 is TGTGCCAGCAGCAGTACATTAGCGGGAGGGGGCACAGATACGCAGTATTTT. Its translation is CASSSTLAGGGTDTQYF.

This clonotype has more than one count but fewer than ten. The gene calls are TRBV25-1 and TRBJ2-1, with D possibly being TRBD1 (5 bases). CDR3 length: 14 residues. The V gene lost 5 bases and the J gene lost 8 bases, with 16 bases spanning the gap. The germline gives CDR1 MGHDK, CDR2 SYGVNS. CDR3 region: CASSPKNPRDEQFF. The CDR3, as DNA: TGTGCCAGCAGTCCGAAGAACCCCAGGGATGAGCAGTTCTTC.

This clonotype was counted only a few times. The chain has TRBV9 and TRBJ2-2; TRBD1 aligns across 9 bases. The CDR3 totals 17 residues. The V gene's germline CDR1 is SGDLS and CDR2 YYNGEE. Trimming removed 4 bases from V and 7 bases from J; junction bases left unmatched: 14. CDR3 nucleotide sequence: TGTGCCAGCAGCCCCACAGCCGGGACAGGGTCGAGCGGGGAGCTGTTTTTT. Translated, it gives CASSPTAGTGSSGELFF.

The chain's CDR3 is CASSVQAYEQYF. The CDR3 DNA reads as TGTGCCAGCAGTGTACAGGCCTACGAGCAGTACTTC. The V and J genes are TRBV2 and TRBJ2-7, with D perhaps TRBD1 (5 bases). CDR3 length: 12 residues. Trimming took 4 bases from V and 2 from J, leaving 6 bases between them. Germline values: CDR1 SNHLY, CDR2 FYNNEI.

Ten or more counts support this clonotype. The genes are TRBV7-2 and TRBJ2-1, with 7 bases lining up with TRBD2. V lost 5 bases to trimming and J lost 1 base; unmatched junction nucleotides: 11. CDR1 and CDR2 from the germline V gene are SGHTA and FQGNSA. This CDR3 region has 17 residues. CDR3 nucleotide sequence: TGTGCCAGCAGCCCCGACCCCGGGAGGTTTTCCTACAATGAGCAGTTCTTC. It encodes CASSPDPGRFSYNEQFF.

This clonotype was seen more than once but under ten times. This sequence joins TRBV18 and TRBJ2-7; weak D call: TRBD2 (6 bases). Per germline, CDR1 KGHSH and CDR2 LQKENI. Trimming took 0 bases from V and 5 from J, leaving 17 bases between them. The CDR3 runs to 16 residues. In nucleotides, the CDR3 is TGTGCCAGCTCACCACCGAGTTCTGATCGGGAGCACGAGCAGTACTTC. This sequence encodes CASSPPSSDREHEQYF. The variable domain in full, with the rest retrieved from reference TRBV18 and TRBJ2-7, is NAGVMQNPRHLVRRRGQEARLRCSPMKGHSHVYWYRQLPEEGLKFMVYLQKENIIDESGMPKERFSAEFPKEGPSILRIQQVVRGDSAAYFCASSPPSSDREHEQYFGPGTRLTVT.